Listed here is a single T cell receptor beta chain. Its antigen is unidentified. This record comes from a study of cytomegalovirus exposure and HLA in healthy donors. General observations from the study: Reportedly, a later analysis found an Asian-associated ancestry cluster had fewer N-insertions than the approximately 700-donor mean.

PCR primers comprised 60 Vbeta and 13 Jbeta primers. Method: immunoSEQ multiplex PCR; TCRdb's copy keeps in-frame clones and lacks some. The sample yields approximately 210,000 clones, roughly 87% seen once. V gave up 5 bases and J gave up 10 bases; unmatched junction bases: 5. CDR1 MGHRA and CDR2 YSYEKL come from the germline V gene. This CDR3 is built from 12 residues. The V and J genes are TRBV4-1 and TRBJ2-1; TRBD1 agrees at 7 bases. Material: PBMCs. This TCR derives from a middle-aged man in good health and CMV-seropositive. Here the CDR3 reads CASSWDSPEQFF. CDR3 bases: TGCGCCAGCAGCTGGGACAGTCCCGAGCAGTTCTTC.